This T cell receptor beta chain was recovered during a study of somatic mutations in cytotoxic T cells in rheumatoid arthritis (dated by TCRdb to about 2017). Context from the whole study: Before any treatment started and right after they were diagnosed, patients gave peripheral blood samples (more than 27 ml EDTA). The study asked whether expanded CD8+ T-cell clones in newly diagnosed, untreated rheumatoid arthritis carry somatic mutations, and used TCRB deep sequencing to characterize clonality. A total of around 60 rheumatoid arthritis patients and approximately 21 healthy controls underwent TCRB deep sequencing. Patients and controls did not essentially differ in median age, which was nearly identical between the groups. Sorted V beta1+ cells also underwent TCRB sequencing, and some V beta antibody-stained T-cell populations were flow-sorted at nearly 100% purity on a FACSAria II or Sony SH800.

As to this clone: Which antigen it targets is not known. Base qualities were left out, and no much larger clone turns up one base away.

Counted from cysteine to phenylalanine, this CDR3 has 16 amino acids. The sequence is cut down to CDR3 DNA, 48 bases in frame from base 1. Trimming removed 5 bases from V and 0 bases from J, leaving 17 bases between the germline ends. Reading the germline V gene gives CDR1 SGHVT and CDR2 SQSDAQ. Sequencing of TCRB CDR3 was done on genomic DNA with the immunoSEQ assay. Per the source publication's procedure: Published virus-specific TCRB sequences were compared with patient CD8+ clones larger than 1%, and only a few matches were found. Nothing other than productive TCRB rearrangements was included in the analyses. Defining a clone by its unique TCRB CDR3 sequence, the study calculated clonality as a productive clonality index derived from Shannon entropy. The template counts of each clone relative to the total templates per sample were used to calculate repertoire overlap between two samples. V-gene usage from TCRB sequencing and V-gene usage measured by flow cytometry were correlated (Spearman r of roughly 0.56). Imported from immuneACCESS, the table was reduced by TCRdb to in-frame sequences with V and J called. These copies leave out some clones; in studies compared against another copy, an unresolved V gene accounts for under half, and the cause of the remainder is not known. The V and J calls and clone size were taken over from that table, and D and trimming were inferred from the DNA. Present in this sample are 13,000 or so clones, more than 75% of which were seen just once. The ten largest clones capture just under 30% of the sample.

Study-wide findings and limitations: There was no significant difference in CD8+ T-cell clonality between rheumatoid arthritis patients and age-matched healthy controls. Viral specificity could not be ruled out by absence from virus-specific databases, and the antigen targets of the expanded CD8+ clones remained unknown. Healthy controls showed no age-related increase in CD8+ clonality, whereas patients did (Spearman r=0.49). In about an eighth of the roughly 60 patients the largest CD8+ clone exceeded 20% of CD8+ cells, and several identical CD8+ TCRB sequences were shared between blood and synovial fluid. The slight TRBV07 underrepresentation in patients was not adjusted for multiple comparisons.

Positive magnetic bead selection on an AutoMACS was used to isolate CD4+ and CD8+ cells, with flow cytometry used to check purity. After a first flow cytometry screen using a TCR V beta antibody panel, clonal expansions were characterized through TCRB deep sequencing of sorted CD8+ fractions. Ficoll-Paque PLUS density gradient separation was used to isolate peripheral blood mononuclear cells. Using Nucleospin Tissue or Tissue XS kits, DNA was extracted from CD4-enriched, CD8-enriched or PBMC samples, with quantification by a Qubit 2.0 fluorometer. Recombination joined TRBV7-4 with TRBJ2-7; the D call could be TRBD1 or TRBD2, with each sharing 7 bases. Material for sequencing was CD8+ T cells sorted from blood. This receptor was taken from an adult with rheumatoid arthritis. The CDR3 reads as follows: CASSQGGGGLSYEQYF. The nucleotides are TGTGCCAGCAGCCAAGGGGGCGGGGGCCTCTCCTACGAGCAGTACTTC.